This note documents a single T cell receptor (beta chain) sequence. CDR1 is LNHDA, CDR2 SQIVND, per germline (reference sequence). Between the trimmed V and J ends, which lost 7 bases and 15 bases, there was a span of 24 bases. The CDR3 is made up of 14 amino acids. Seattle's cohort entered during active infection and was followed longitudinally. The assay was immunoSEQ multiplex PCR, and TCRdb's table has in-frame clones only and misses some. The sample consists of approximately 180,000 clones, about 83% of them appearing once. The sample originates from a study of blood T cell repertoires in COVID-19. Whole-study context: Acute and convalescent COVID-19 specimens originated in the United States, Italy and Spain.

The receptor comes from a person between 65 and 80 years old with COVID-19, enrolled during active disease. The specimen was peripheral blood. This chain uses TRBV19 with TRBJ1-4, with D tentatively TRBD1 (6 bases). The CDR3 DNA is TGTGCCAGTAAGGCATTGGGGGCGGCGAATATAATGTTTTTT. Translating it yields CASKALGAANIMFF.